The 22 T cell receptor beta chains in this list originate from one sample, sequenced in a study of spatial heterogeneity in lung cancer. Study-wide findings and caveats: Intratumoral expanded alpha and beta TCR counts were found to track tumor mutation counts.

TCRdb reprocessed the 5' RACE reads via MiXCR and lists one record per CDR3 protein. The sample shows about 18,000 distinct CDR3 sequences, 6.5% to 8.5% of them seen only once. Regarding time point: sample taken at primary tumor resection. These receptors' targets are unknown. The sequenced sample was lung tumor tissue, obtained at surgery. These receptor sequences come from a male donor with early-stage non-small cell lung cancer.

In this sample, this clonotype is medium-sized (0.01 to 0.1%). The genes are TRBV28 and TRBJ1-5, with TRBD1 matching 8 bases. CDR3 size: 14 residues. Per germline, CDR1 MDHEN and CDR2 SYDVKM. Losses at the gene ends were 4 bases for V and 1 base for J; bases not matched to a gene: 0. CDR3: CASSWDRSNQPQHF. CDR3 in DNA: TGTGCCAGCAGTTGGGACAGGAGCAATCAGCCCCAGCATTTT.

The rearrangement links TRBV5-1 to TRBJ2-7, with D possibly being TRBD1 (6 bases). CDR3 size: 14 residues. V was cut by 4 bases and J by 3 bases, with 14 bases left in between. Germline values: CDR1 SGHRS, CDR2 YFSETQ. CDR3 DNA sequence: TGCGCCAGCAGCGCCTCGGGACACGTCTACGAGCAGTACTTC. It specifies CASSASGHVYEQYF.

This clonotype was seen repeatedly, ten times or more. The chain joins TRBV5-4 to TRBJ1-6; 8 nucleotides align to TRBD1. CDR1 is SGHNT, CDR2 YYREEE, per germline (reference sequence). The CDR3 is 14 residues long. With 5 bases clipped from V and 9 bases from J, the junction kept 7 bases outside the gene matches. The DNA for the CDR3 is TGTGCCAGCAGGAGACAGGGGAGAGGTTCACCCCTCCACTTT. Protein product: CASRRQGRGSPLHF.

Only a few counts were recorded for this clonotype. This chain links TRBV27 with TRBJ2-3, with 12 bases aligning to TRBD2. CDR3 length: 16 amino acids. The trim removed 2 bases at V and 3 bases at J, leaving 3 bases unmatched. Looked up from germline, CDR1 is MNHEY and CDR2 is SMNVEV (reference sequence). In nucleotides, the CDR3 is TGTGCCAGCAGTTTACTAGCGGGGGGGGGTACAGATACGCAGTATTTT. Its protein is CASSLLAGGGTDTQYF.

This clonotype was found many times. This chain joins TRBV14 and TRBJ1-6, with D unclear. The length of the CDR3 is 14 residues. V was cut by 0 bases and J by 7 bases, with 7 bases left in between. The germline V gene encodes CDR1 SGHDN and CDR2 FVKESK. CDR3 in amino acids: CASSQETKNSPLHF. CDR3 coding DNA: TGTGCCAGCAGCCAAGAGACAAAGAATTCACCCCTCCACTTT.

This clonotype was recorded many times. This sequence joins TRBV6-5 and TRBJ2-3; maybe TRBD1 (5 bases). Trimming stripped 6 bases from V and 2 bases from J, with 12 bases between. CDR1 is MNHEY, CDR2 SVGAGI, per germline. There are 14 residues in the CDR3. Here the CDR3 DNA reads TGTGCCAGCAGCCAGACAGCCACCACAGATACGCAGTATTTT. Residues: CASSQTATTDTQYF.

This clonotype was counted between two and nine times. The chain combines TRBV10-1 with TRBJ2-6; D is possibly TRBD1 (6 bases). CDR1 and CDR2 (germline): WNHNN, SYGVQD (reference sequence). The CDR3 has 13 residues. V gave up 6 bases and J gave up 4 bases, with 7 bases separating them. CDR3 sequence reads: CASSQGGANVLTF. The CDR3 region has the DNA TGCGCCAGCAGCCAGGGGGGGGCCAACGTCCTGACTTTC.

This clonotype was detected many times. The V and J genes are TRBV2 and TRBJ1-4; the match to TRBD1 covers 8 bases. This CDR3 comprises 14 residues. Germline CDR1 and CDR2: SNHLY and FYNNEI. Losses at the gene ends were 6 bases for V and 7 bases for J; bases not matched to a gene: 7. This CDR3 reads CASRRQGWLEKLFF. Here the CDR3 DNA reads TGTGCCAGCAGGAGACAGGGGTGGCTTGAAAAACTGTTTTTT.

This clonotype has a count of ten or more. The rearrangement links TRBV2 to TRBJ1-4; 8 bases are shared with TRBD1. The CDR3 has 15 amino acids. The V and J ends lost 6 bases and 6 bases, in that order; junction bases with no gene match: 9. Germline assignment: CDR1 SNHLY and CDR2 FYNNEI. This CDR3 reads CASRTNRGGDEKLFF. CDR3 coding DNA: TGTGCCAGCAGAACGAACAGGGGGGGGGATGAAAAACTGTTTTTT.

In this sample, this clonotype turned up many times. This rearrangement joins TRBV28 to TRBJ1-2, with no clear D. Germline lookup yields CDR1 MDHEN and CDR2 SYDVKM. The V end was cut by 3 bases, the J end by 0 bases, with 11 bases between. This CDR3 comprises 15 residues. Here the CDR3 DNA reads TGTGCCAGCAGTTTCGCCTACGGGGCTAACTATGGCTACACCTTC. Protein: CASSFAYGANYGYTF.

This chain links TRBV20-1 with TRBJ2-1, with D perhaps given as TRBD1 or TRBD2 (5 bases each). Germline CDR1 DFQATT, CDR2 SNEGSKA (reference sequence). This CDR3 region has 13 residues. V gave up 7 bases and J gave up 2 bases, with 12 bases separating them. This chain's CDR3 is CSVRGATYNEQFF. CDR3 sequence (DNA): TGCAGTGTAAGAGGGGCTACCTACAATGAGCAGTTCTTC.

This clonotype was recorded a few times. The rearrangement uses TRBV6-6 and TRBJ1-2; 8 bases align to TRBD1. The V gene's germline CDR1 is MNHNY and CDR2 SVGAGI (reference sequence). The CDR3 loop spans 15 amino acids. V lost 0 bases to trimming and J lost 7 bases; unmatched junction nucleotides: 7. CDR3 region: CASSYSSQGAGGYTF. The CDR3 bases are TGTGCCAGCAGTTACTCGAGCCAGGGGGCAGGTGGCTACACCTTC.

V usage is TRBV5-1 and J usage is TRBJ1-1, with D possibly TRBD1 on 6 matching bases. Trimming pared 5 bases from V and 6 bases from J, leaving 20 bases between. The germline V gene encodes CDR1 SGHRS and CDR2 YFSETQ. The CDR3 is 15 amino acids. The CDR3 nucleotides read TGCGCCAGCAGTTACCTTGCTGGACAGACGCCTGAAGCTTTCTTT. Protein sequence: CASSYLAGQTPEAFF.

This clonotype appeared a few times. V usage is TRBV9 and J usage is TRBJ2-7; D not resolved. With 0 bases removed from V and 2 bases from J, the gap between germline ends came to 12 bases. Germline V gene data show CDR1 as SGDLS and CDR2 as YYNGEE. The CDR3 covers 15 residues. The CDR3 reads CASSVVGETTYEQYF. The CDR3 DNA follows: TGTGCCAGCAGCGTAGTGGGTGAAACAACCTACGAGCAGTACTTC.

The rearrangement links TRBV6-5 to TRBJ2-7; D might be TRBD1 (6 bases). The CDR3 has 14 residues. The germline gives CDR1 MNHEY, CDR2 SVGAGI. V was trimmed by 6 bases and J by 8 bases, leaving 20 bases between them. CDR3 amino acids: CASSPEGVPRQQYF. The CDR3 DNA reads as TGTGCCAGCAGCCCCGAGGGGGTCCCCCGGCAGCAGTACTTC.

This clonotype was seen at least ten times. The V gene is TRBV28, the J gene TRBJ1-5; D unresolved. Germline V gene lookup returns CDR1 MDHEN and CDR2 SYDVKM. The CDR3 contains 15 residues. Trimming took 3 bases from V and 0 from J, leaving 9 bases between them. The CDR3 region is CASSFSRNSNQPQHF. The CDR3, as DNA: TGTGCCAGCAGTTTTTCTCGGAATAGCAATCAGCCCCAGCATTTT.

This clonotype was detected ten times or more. The chain employs TRBV27 and TRBJ2-5; D uncertain. V lost 6 bases and J lost 4, with 9 bases in between. CDR3 length: 12 amino acids. Germline V lookup: CDR1 MNHEY, CDR2 SMNVEV (reference sequence). In DNA, the CDR3 is TGTGCCAGCAGCGTGAACGGAGAGACCCAGTACTTC. Protein: CASSVNGETQYF.

This clonotype was seen at least ten times. The rearrangement joins TRBV30 to TRBJ2-3, with D unclear. The CDR3 has 14 residues. Trimming shortened V by 2 bases and J by 1 base, and 10 bases separated the two germline ends. The germline V gene encodes CDR1 GTSNPN and CDR2 SVGIG (reference sequence). The CDR3 is CAWSRQGGTDTQYF. CDR3 coding DNA: TGTGCCTGGAGTCGGCAAGGCGGCACAGATACGCAGTATTTT.

This clonotype showed up just a few times. The chain uses TRBV5-1 and TRBJ2-5; D perhaps matches TRBD2 (6 bases). The germline gives CDR1 SGHRS, CDR2 YFSETQ. V lost 0 bases, J lost 5 bases, and 11 bases lay in between. The CDR3 length is 14 residues. CDR3 sequence: CASSLVEGWETQYF. As DNA, the CDR3 is TGCGCCAGCAGCTTGGTGGAGGGATGGGAGACCCAGTACTTC.

This clonotype was counted at least ten times. The V call is TRBV19, the J call TRBJ1-5; 8 bases line up with TRBD1. Looked up from germline, CDR1 is LNHDA and CDR2 is SQIVND (reference sequence). This CDR3 has 13 amino acids. The V and J ends lost 5 bases and 4 bases, in that order; junction bases with no gene match: 1. The chain's CDR3 is CASSGDRNQPQHF. The CDR3 DNA reads TGTGCCAGTAGTGGGGACAGGAATCAGCCCCAGCATTTT.

In this sample, this clonotype turned up many times. The V and J genes are TRBV27 and TRBJ2-2; D is ambiguous. CDR1 and CDR2 from the germline V gene are MNHEY and SMNVEV (reference sequence). The CDR3 runs 15 residues. The V end was cut by 1 base, the J end by 3 bases, with 9 bases between. The CDR3 region is CASSLLGRDTGELFF. The CDR3 DNA reads TGTGCCAGCAGTTTATTGGGTCGGGACACCGGGGAGCTGTTTTTT.

This clonotype has ten or more counts. The chain links TRBV6-1 to TRBJ1-5; D might be TRBD1 (5 bases). The germline CDR1 and CDR2 sequences are MNHNS and SASEGT. This CDR3 is 15 amino acids long. The V end lost 4 bases, the J end lost 0 bases, and 10 bases lay between the germline ends. For the CDR3, the DNA is TGTGCCAGCAGTGCCCAGGGATATAGCAATCAGCCCCAGCATTTT. Translation gives CASSAQGYSNQPQHF.